These T cell receptor beta chains were read from a single sample in a study of T cell responses to AZD1222 COVID-19 vaccine. This table comes from immunoSEQ multiplex PCR, and its TCRdb copy is limited to in-frame clones, with some not included. The table has roughly 120,000 clones, 70% to 90% seen once; the top ten hold around 3.8%. The sequences come from peripheral blood, collected 28 days after the second AZD1222 dose. Receptors originate from an adult who received the AZD1222 COVID-19 vaccine. Both conserved end residues are part of each CDR3. The order of the fields is D gene, V gene, J gene, clone size, CDR3 protein, CDR3 DNA. D genes are given only for firm matches. Size tells how often a clone was seen (once, few, many) or the class of an expanded clone, and some rows leave it out.

D: NA
V: TRBV12-5
J: TRBJ1-1
size: NA
CDR3: CASGFIQIAGNTEAFF
DNA: TGTGCTAGTGGTTTTATCCAGATAGCAGGGAACACTGAAGCTTTCTTT

D: NA
V: TRBV9
J: TRBJ1-3
size: NA
CDR3: CASSLPGGPGNTIYF
DNA: TGTGCCAGCAGCCTACCCGGGGGGCCTGGAAACACCATATATTTT

D: NA
V: TRBV25-1
J: TRBJ1-3
size: NA
CDR3: CASSEGNTIYF
DNA: TGTGCCAGCAGTGAAGGAAACACCATATATTTT

D: NA
V: TRBV5-8
J: TRBJ1-3
size: NA
CDR3: CASSSRRLLPGNTIYF
DNA: TGTGCCAGCAGCTCGCGACGGCTACTACCTGGAAACACCATATATTTT

D: NA
V: TRBV7-2
J: TRBJ2-7
size: NA
CDR3: CASTPGPSYEQYF
DNA: TGTGCCAGCACCCCGGGCCCCTCCTACGAGCAGTACTTC

D: TRBD1
V: TRBV2
J: TRBJ1-5
size: NA
CDR3: CASQGARNQPQHF
DNA: TGTGCCAGTCAGGGGGCTAGGAATCAGCCCCAGCATTTT

D: NA
V: TRBV7-3
J: TRBJ2-5
size: NA
CDR3: CASSPGHQQETQYF
DNA: TGTGCCAGCAGCCCCGGGCACCAGCAAGAGACCCAGTACTTC

D: TRBD1
V: TRBV6-6
J: TRBJ2-5
size: NA
CDR3: CASTRGQGTGRVETQYF
DNA: TGTGCCAGCACTCGGGGACAGGGGACCGGGAGAGTGGAGACCCAGTACTTC

D: TRBD1
V: TRBV7-9
J: TRBJ1-1
size: NA
CDR3: CASSARGRWTEAFF
DNA: TGTGCCAGCAGCGCCAGGGGGAGATGGACTGAAGCTTTCTTT

D: TRBD1
V: TRBV5-6
J: TRBJ1-3
size: NA
CDR3: CASSPLRVGQVGNTIYF
DNA: TGTGCCAGCAGCCCCCTAAGAGTGGGACAGGTTGGAAACACCATATATTTT

D: NA
V: TRBV6-5
J: TRBJ1-1
size: NA
CDR3: CASSSHVPNTEAFF
DNA: TGTGCCAGCAGCTCCCATGTCCCGAACACTGAAGCTTTCTTT

D: TRBD1
V: TRBV10-3
J: TRBJ2-7
size: NA
CDR3: CAISVGDSNYEQYF
DNA: TGTGCCATCAGTGTAGGGGACAGCAATTACGAGCAGTACTTC

D: TRBD2
V: TRBV7-8
J: TRBJ2-1
size: few
CDR3: CASSLRSASGGALNDEQFF
DNA: TGTGCCAGCAGCTTGAGGTCGGCTAGCGGGGGGGCCTTGAATGATGAGCAGTTCTTC

D: NA
V: TRBV7-2
J: TRBJ1-6
size: NA
CDR3: CASSLRQNSPLHF
DNA: TGTGCCAGCAGCCTCCGACAGAATTCACCCCTCCACTTT

D: NA
V: TRBV18
J: TRBJ2-2
size: NA
CDR3: CASSPGTLAGELFF
DNA: TGTGCCAGCTCACCGGGGACACTGGCCGGGGAGCTGTTTTTT

D: NA
V: TRBV27
J: TRBJ1-1
size: NA
CDR3: CASSFGIFVDLNTEAFF
DNA: TGTGCCAGCAGTTTTGGAATTTTTGTGGACCTGAACACTGAAGCTTTCTTT

D: TRBD2
V: TRBV6-1
J: TRBJ2-2
size: NA
CDR3: CASSDQGLANTGELFF
DNA: TGTGCCAGCAGTGACCAGGGACTAGCGAACACCGGGGAGCTGTTTTTT

D: NA
V: TRBV5-1
J: TRBJ1-1
size: NA
CDR3: CASSPRAGRNTEAFF
DNA: TGCGCCAGCAGCCCGAGGGCGGGAAGGAACACTGAAGCTTTCTTT

D: NA
V: TRBV11-2
J: TRBJ2-7
size: NA
CDR3: CASSLAPAYEQYF
DNA: TGTGCCAGCAGTTTAGCCCCCGCCTACGAGCAGTACTTC

D: NA
V: TRBV6-2/TRBV6-3
J: TRBJ2-2
size: NA
CDR3: CASSYSSPGELFF
DNA: TGTGCCAGCAGTTACTCCTCACCAGGGGAGCTGTTTTTT

D: NA
V: TRBV5-1
J: TRBJ1-1
size: NA
CDR3: CASSLMGSGNTEAFF
DNA: TGCGCCAGCAGCCTCATGGGGAGTGGGAACACTGAAGCTTTCTTT

D: TRBD1
V: TRBV6-1
J: TRBJ1-2
size: NA
CDR3: CASSEWTGENYGYTF
DNA: TGTGCCAGCAGTGAATGGACAGGGGAAAACTATGGCTACACCTTC

D: TRBD1
V: TRBV10-3
J: TRBJ1-6
size: NA
CDR3: CAISGGTGGRNSPLHF
DNA: TGTGCCATCAGCGGCGGGACAGGGGGCCGGAATTCACCCCTCCACTTT

D: TRBD1
V: TRBV7-6
J: TRBJ1-1
size: NA
CDR3: CASSLDLQGAISNTEAFF
DNA: TGTGCCAGCAGCTTAGATTTGCAGGGGGCGATATCGAACACTGAAGCTTTCTTT

D: NA
V: TRBV6-6
J: TRBJ2-1
size: NA
CDR3: CASSYRQGYNEQFF
DNA: TGTGCCAGCAGTTACAGGCAGGGCTACAATGAGCAGTTCTTC

D: NA
V: TRBV3-1/TRBV3-2
J: TRBJ1-2
size: NA
CDR3: CASSLQGDYGYTF
DNA: TGTGCCAGCAGCCTACAGGGAGACTATGGCTACACCTTC

D: TRBD1
V: TRBV19
J: TRBJ1-6
size: NA
CDR3: CASRGQALPGNSPLHF
DNA: TGTGCCAGCCGAGGACAGGCCCTTCCGGGTAATTCACCCCTCCACTTT

D: NA
V: TRBV7-2
J: TRBJ2-3
size: NA
CDR3: CASSLRLPSSDTQYF
DNA: TGTGCCAGCAGCTTAAGGTTGCCTAGCTCAGATACGCAGTATTTT

D: NA
V: TRBV5-4
J: TRBJ2-2
size: NA
CDR3: CASSRRGEVLFGELFF
DNA: TGTGCCAGCAGCCGCCGAGGGGAAGTCCTTTTCGGGGAGCTGTTTTTT

D: NA
V: TRBV2
J: TRBJ1-2
size: NA
CDR3: CASSGRTNNYGYTF
DNA: TGTGCCAGCAGTGGCCGGACAAATAACTATGGCTACACCTTC

D: NA
V: TRBV4-1
J: TRBJ1-6
size: NA
CDR3: CASSPKPDSPLHF
DNA: TGCGCCAGCAGCCCTAAACCGGATTCACCCCTCCACTTT

D: TRBD1
V: TRBV28
J: TRBJ2-5
size: once
CDR3: CASSPHRGLETQYF
DNA: TGTGCCAGCAGTCCGCACAGGGGGTTGGAGACCCAGTACTTC

D: TRBD1
V: TRBV5-1
J: TRBJ1-1
size: NA
CDR3: CASSPQTGAVNTEAFF
DNA: TGCGCCAGCAGCCCCCAGACAGGGGCAGTGAACACTGAAGCTTTCTTT

D: TRBD1
V: TRBV5-3
J: TRBJ1-1
size: NA
CDR3: CARSSRTGMNTEAFF
DNA: TGTGCCAGAAGCTCCCGGACAGGGATGAACACTGAAGCTTTCTTT

D: TRBD2
V: TRBV6-2/TRBV6-3
J: TRBJ2-2
size: NA
CDR3: CASSYGMGLAGPFLNTGELFF
DNA: TGTGCCAGCAGTTACGGGATGGGACTAGCGGGCCCTTTCTTGAACACCGGGGAGCTGTTTTTT

D: NA
V: TRBV16
J: TRBJ1-2
size: NA
CDR3: CASSQNSPLAPYYTF
DNA: TGTGCCAGCAGCCAAAATTCGCCTTTGGCTCCTTACTACACCTTC

D: NA
V: TRBV28
J: TRBJ1-4
size: NA
CDR3: CASGLAVDEKLFF
DNA: TGTGCCAGCGGACTGGCAGTTGATGAAAAACTGTTTTTT

D: NA
V: TRBV5-6
J: TRBJ2-2
size: NA
CDR3: CASSLPSGELFF
DNA: TGTGCCAGCAGCTTGCCTTCCGGGGAGCTGTTTTTT

D: NA
V: TRBV19
J: TRBJ2-2
size: NA
CDR3: CASMSRAAGELFF
DNA: TGTGCCAGTATGAGCAGGGCGGCCGGGGAGCTGTTTTTT

D: TRBD2
V: TRBV6-2/TRBV6-3
J: TRBJ2-1
size: NA
CDR3: CASSYSRGALSSYNEQFF
DNA: TGTGCCAGCAGTTACTCGCGGGGGGCCTTAAGCTCCTACAATGAGCAGTTCTTC

D: NA
V: TRBV20-1
J: TRBJ2-1
size: NA
CDR3: CSASSSLVEGRSRHEQFF
DNA: TGCAGTGCTAGTAGTAGTTTGGTGGAGGGGAGATCCCGACATGAGCAGTTCTTC

D: NA
V: TRBV6-5
J: TRBJ1-2
size: NA
CDR3: CASSTRPSRHYGYTF
DNA: TGTGCCAGCAGTACCCGACCTTCTCGACACTATGGCTACACCTTC